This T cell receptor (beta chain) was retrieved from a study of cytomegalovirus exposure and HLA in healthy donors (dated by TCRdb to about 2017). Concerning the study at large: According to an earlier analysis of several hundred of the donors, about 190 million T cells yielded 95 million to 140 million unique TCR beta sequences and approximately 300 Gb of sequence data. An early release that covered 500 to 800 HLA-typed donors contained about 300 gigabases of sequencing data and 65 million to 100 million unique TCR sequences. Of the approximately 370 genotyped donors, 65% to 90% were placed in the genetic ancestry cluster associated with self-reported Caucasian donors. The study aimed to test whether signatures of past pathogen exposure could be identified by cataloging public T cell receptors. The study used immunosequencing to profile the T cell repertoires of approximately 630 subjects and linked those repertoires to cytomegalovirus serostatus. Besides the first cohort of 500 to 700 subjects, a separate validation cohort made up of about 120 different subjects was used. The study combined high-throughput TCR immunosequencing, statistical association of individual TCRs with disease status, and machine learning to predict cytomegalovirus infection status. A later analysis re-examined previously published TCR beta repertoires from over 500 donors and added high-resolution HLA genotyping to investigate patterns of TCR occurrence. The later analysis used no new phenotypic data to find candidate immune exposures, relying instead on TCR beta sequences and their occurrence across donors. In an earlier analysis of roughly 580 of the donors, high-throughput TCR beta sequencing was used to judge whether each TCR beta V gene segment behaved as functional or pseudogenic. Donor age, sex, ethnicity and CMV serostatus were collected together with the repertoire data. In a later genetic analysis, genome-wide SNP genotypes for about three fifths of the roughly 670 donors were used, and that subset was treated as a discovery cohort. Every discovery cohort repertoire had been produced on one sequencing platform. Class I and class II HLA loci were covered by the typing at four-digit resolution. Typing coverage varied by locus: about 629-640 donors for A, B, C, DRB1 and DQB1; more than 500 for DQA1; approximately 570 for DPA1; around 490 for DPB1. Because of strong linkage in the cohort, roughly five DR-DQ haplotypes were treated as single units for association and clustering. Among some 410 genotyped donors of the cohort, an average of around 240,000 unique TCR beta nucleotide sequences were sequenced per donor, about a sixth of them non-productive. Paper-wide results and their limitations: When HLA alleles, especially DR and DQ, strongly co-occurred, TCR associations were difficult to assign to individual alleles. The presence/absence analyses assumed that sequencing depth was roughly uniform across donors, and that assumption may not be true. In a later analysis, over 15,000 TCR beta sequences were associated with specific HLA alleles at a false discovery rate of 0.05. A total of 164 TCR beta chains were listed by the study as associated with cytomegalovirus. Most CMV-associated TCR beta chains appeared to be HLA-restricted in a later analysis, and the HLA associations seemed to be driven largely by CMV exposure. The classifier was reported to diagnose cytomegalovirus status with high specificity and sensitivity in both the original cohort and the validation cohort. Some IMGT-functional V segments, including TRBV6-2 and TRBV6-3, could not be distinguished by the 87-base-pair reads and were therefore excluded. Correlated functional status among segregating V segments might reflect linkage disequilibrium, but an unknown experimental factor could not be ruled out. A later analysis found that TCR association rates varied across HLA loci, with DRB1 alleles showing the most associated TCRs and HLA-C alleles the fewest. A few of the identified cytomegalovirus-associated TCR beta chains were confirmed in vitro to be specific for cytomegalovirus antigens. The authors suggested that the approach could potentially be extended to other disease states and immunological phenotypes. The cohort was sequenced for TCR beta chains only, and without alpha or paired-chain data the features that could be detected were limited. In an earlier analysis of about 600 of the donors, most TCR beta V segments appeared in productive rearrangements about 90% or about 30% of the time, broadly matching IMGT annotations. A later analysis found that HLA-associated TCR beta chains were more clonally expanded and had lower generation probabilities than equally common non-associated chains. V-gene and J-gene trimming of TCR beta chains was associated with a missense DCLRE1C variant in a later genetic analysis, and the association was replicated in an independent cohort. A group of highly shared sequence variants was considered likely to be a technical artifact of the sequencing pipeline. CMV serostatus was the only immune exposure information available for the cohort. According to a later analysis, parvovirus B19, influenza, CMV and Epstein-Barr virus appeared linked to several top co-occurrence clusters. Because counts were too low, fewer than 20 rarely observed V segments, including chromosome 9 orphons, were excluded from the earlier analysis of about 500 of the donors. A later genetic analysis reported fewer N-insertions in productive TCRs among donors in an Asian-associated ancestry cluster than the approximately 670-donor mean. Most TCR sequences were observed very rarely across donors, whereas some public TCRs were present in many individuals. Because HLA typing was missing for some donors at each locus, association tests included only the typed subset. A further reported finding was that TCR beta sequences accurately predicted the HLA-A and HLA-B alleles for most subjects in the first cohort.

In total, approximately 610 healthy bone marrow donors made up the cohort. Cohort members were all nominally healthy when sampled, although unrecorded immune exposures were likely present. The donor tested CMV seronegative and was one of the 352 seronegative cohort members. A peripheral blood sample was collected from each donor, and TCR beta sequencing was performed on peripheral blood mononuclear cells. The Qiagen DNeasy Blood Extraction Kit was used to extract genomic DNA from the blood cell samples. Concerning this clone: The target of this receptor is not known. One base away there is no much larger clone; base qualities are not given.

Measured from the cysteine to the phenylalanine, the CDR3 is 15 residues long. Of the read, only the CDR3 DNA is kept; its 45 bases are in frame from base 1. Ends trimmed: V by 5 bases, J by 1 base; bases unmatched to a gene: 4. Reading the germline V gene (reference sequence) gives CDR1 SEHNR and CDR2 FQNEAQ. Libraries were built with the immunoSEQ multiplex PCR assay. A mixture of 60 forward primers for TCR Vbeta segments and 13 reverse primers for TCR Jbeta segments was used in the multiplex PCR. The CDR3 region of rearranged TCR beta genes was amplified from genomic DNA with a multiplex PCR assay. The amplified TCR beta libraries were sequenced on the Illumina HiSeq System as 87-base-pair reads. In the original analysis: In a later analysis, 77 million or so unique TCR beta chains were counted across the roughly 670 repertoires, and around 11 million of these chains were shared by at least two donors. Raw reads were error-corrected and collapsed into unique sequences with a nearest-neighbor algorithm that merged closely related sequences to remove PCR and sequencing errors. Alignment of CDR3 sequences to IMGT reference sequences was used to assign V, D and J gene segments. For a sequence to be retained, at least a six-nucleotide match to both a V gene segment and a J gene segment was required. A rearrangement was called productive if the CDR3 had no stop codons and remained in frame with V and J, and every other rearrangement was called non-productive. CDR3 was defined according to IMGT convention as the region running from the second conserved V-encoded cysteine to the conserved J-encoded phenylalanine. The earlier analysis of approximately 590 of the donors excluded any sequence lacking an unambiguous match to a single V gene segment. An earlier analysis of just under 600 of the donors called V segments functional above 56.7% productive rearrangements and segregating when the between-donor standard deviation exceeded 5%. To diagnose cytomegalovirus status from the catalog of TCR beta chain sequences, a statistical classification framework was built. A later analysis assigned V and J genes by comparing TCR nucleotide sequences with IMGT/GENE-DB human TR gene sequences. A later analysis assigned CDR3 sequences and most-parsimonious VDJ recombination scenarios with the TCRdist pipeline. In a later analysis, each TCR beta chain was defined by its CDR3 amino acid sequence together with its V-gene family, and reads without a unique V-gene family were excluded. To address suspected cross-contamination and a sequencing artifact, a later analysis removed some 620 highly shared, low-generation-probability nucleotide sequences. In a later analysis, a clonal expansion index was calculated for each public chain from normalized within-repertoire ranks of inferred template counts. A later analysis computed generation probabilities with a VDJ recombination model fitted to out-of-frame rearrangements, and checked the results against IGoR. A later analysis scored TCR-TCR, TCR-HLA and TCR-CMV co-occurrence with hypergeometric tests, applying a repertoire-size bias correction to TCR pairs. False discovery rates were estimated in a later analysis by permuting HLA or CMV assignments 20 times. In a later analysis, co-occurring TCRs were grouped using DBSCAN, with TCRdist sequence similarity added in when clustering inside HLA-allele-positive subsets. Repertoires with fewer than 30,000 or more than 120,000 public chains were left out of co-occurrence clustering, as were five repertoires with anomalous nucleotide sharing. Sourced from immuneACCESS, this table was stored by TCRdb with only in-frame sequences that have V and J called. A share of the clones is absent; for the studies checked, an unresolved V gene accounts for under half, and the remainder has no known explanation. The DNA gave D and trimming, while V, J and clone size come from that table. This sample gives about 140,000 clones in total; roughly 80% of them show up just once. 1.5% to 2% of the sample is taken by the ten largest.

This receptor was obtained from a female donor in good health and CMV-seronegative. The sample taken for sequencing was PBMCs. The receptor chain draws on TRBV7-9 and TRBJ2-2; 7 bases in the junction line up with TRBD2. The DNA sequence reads TGTGCCAGCAGCGCACCGGGAGGGAACACCGGGGAGCTGTTTTTT. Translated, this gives CASSAPGGNTGELFF.